This is a list of T cell receptor beta chains from one sample in a study of blood T cells in healthy people across ages. TCRdb re-called the 5' RACE reads through MiXCR, storing one row per CDR3 protein. The sample gives roughly 700,000 distinct CDR3 sequences, over 45% of which show up once; under 35% is in the top ten. Material: blood. Source of these receptors: an older woman in good health. Each CDR3 is given with its conserved first and last residue. The order of the fields is D gene, V gene, clone size, J gene, CDR3 protein, CDR3 DNA. D genes are given only for firm matches. Expanded clones are given a class, and other clones once, few, many or no size at all.

d_gene: -
v_gene: TRBV20-1
abundance: -
j_gene: TRBJ2-7
CDR3aa: CSAPSLAPSSYEQYF
CDR3nt: TGCAGTGCCCCCTCACTAGCACCGAGCTCCTACGAGCAGTACTTC

d_gene: TRBD1
v_gene: TRBV29-1
abundance: few
j_gene: TRBJ1-6
CDR3aa: CSVTTGGDSYNSPLHF
CDR3nt: TGCAGCGTTACCACAGGGGGTGATTCCTATAATTCACCCCTCCACTTT

d_gene: -
v_gene: TRBV6-2/TRBV6-3
abundance: -
j_gene: TRBJ2-7
CDR3aa: CASKGAIPYEQYF
CDR3nt: TGTGCCAGCAAAGGGGCGATCCCCTACGAGCAGTACTTC

d_gene: TRBD1
v_gene: TRBV4-3
abundance: few
j_gene: TRBJ2-7
CDR3aa: CASSIRTGGYEQYF
CDR3nt: TGCGCCAGCAGCATTCGGACAGGGGGCTACGAGCAGTACTTC

d_gene: -
v_gene: TRBV19
abundance: -
j_gene: TRBJ2-6
CDR3aa: CASSIGTSGANVLTF
CDR3nt: TGTGCCAGTAGTATCGGAACCTCTGGGGCCAACGTCCTGACTTTC

d_gene: TRBD1
v_gene: TRBV4-1
abundance: few
j_gene: TRBJ1-2
CDR3aa: CASSHRQGVFYGYTF
CDR3nt: TGCGCCAGCAGCCATAGACAGGGGGTGTTCTATGGCTACACCTTC

d_gene: TRBD2
v_gene: TRBV7-2
abundance: -
j_gene: TRBJ2-1
CDR3aa: CASSPLGLAGEVQFF
CDR3nt: TGTGCCAGCAGCCCACTGGGATTAGCGGGAGAGGTGCAGTTCTTC

d_gene: -
v_gene: TRBV12-3/TRBV12-4
abundance: -
j_gene: TRBJ1-1
CDR3aa: CASRPTLPSEAFF
CDR3nt: TGTGCCAGCAGACCGACACTTCCGAGTGAAGCTTTCTTT

d_gene: TRBD2
v_gene: TRBV6-2/TRBV6-3
abundance: -
j_gene: TRBJ2-7
CDR3aa: CASSYDRLAEGWLLYNEQYF
CDR3nt: TGTGCCAGCAGCTACGACAGACTAGCAGAGGGGTGGCTTCTCTACAATGAGCAGTACTTC

d_gene: -
v_gene: TRBV7-9
abundance: few
j_gene: TRBJ2-5
CDR3aa: CASSRTFSFDGKETQYF
CDR3nt: TGTGCCAGCAGCCGGACATTTTCGTTCGACGGAAAAGAGACCCAGTACTTC

d_gene: -
v_gene: TRBV2
abundance: -
j_gene: TRBJ2-3
CDR3aa: CASRRLLPNTDTQYF
CDR3nt: TGTGCCAGCCGGAGACTACTACCGAACACAGATACGCAGTATTTT